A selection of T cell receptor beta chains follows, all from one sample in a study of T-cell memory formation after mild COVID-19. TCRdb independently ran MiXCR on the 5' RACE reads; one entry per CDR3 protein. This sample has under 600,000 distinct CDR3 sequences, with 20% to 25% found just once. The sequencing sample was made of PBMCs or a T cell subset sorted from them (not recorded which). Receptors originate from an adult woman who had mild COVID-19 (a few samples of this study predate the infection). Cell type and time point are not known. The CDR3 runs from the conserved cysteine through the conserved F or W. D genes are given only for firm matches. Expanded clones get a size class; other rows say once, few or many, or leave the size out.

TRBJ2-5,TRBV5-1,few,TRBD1,TGCGCCAGCAGCCCCACCGGCGCAGGGGGCCAAGAGACCCAGTACTTC,CASSPTGAGGQETQYF
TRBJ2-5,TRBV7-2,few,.,TGTGCCAGCAGCTTATCCCAGGGGACCCAGTACTTC,CASSLSQGTQYF
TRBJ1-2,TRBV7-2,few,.,TGTGCCAGCAGCCAGGGGACATCACATGGCTACACCTTC,CASSQGTSHGYTF
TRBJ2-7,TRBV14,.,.,TGTGCCAGCAGCCTATACAGGGACGAAGGCGACGAGCAGTACTTC,CASSLYRDEGDEQYF
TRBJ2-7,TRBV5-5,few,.,TGTGCCAGCAGCGTGACATTAAAACCCTACGAGCAGTACTTC,CASSVTLKPYEQYF
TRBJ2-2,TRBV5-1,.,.,TGCGCCAGCAGCTCCTTCAGTGGGAACACCGGGGAGCTGTTTTTT,CASSSFSGNTGELFF
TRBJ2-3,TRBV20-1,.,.,TGCAGTGTCCCGGTAGCGGAGCTCCTCACAGATACGCAGTATTTT,CSVPVAELLTDTQYF
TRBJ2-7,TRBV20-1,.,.,TGCAGTGCTAGAGTATCTGGTTACGAGCAGTACTTC,CSARVSGYEQYF
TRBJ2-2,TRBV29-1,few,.,TGCAGCGTTGAACCTAGCGACAACACCGGGGAGCTGTTTTTT,CSVEPSDNTGELFF
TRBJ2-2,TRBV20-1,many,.,TGCAGTGCTAGCCTACAGGGTGCGGGCACCGGGGAGCTGTTTTTT,CSASLQGAGTGELFF
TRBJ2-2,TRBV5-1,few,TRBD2,TGCGCCAGCAGCTTGGGACTAGCGGGTCCCGGGGAGCTGTTTTTT,CASSLGLAGPGELFF
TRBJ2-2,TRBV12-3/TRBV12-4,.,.,TGTGCCAGCAGTCCGACCCGGCGGGGCACCGGGGAGCTGTTTTTT,CASSPTRRGTGELFF
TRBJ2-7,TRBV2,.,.,TGTGCCAGCAGTGTTTACAGGCCCTCCTACGAGCAGTACTTC,CASSVYRPSYEQYF
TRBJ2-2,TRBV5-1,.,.,TGCGCCAGCAGCTTGAAGGGGTGGACCGGGGAGCTGTTTTTT,CASSLKGWTGELFF
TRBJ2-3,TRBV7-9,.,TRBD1,TGTGCCAGCAGCTCGAGGACAGGGGGGGGTCTCCGGGGCACAGATACGCAGTATTTT,CASSSRTGGGLRGTDTQYF
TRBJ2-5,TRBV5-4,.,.,TGTGCCAGCAGCTTGGTAGGCAGCCCGGGAGAGACCCAGTACTTC,CASSLVGSPGETQYF
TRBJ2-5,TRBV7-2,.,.,TGTGCCAGCAGCTTAGCACAAGCTCTTCCCCTGGGCGAGACCCAGTACTTC,CASSLAQALPLGETQYF
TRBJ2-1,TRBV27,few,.,TGTGCCAGCAGTTCCAACAGTGAGCAGTTCTTC,CASSSNSEQFF
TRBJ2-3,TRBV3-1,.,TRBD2,TGTGCCAGCAGCCAGGGCGGGAGAGGCACAGATACGCAGTATTTT,CASSQGGRGTDTQYF
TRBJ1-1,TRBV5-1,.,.,TGCGCCAGCAGCTCGTTAAGTCGGAACACTGAAGCTTTCTTT,CASSSLSRNTEAFF
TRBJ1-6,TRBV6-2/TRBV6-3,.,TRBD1,TGTGCCAGCAGTTACGATACAGGGGGACTCGCCTATAATTCACCCCTCCACTTT,CASSYDTGGLAYNSPLHF
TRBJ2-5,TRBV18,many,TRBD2,TGTGCCAGCCAGGGACTAGCGGGAAGAGAGACCCAGTACTTC,CASQGLAGRETQYF
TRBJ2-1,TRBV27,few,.,TGTGCCAGCAGCAAAGGGTTGTCCTACAATGAGCAGTTCTTC,CASSKGLSYNEQFF
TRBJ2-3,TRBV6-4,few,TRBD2,TGTGCCAGCAGTGTGTCTAGCGGGGGGTCAGATACGCAGTATTTT,CASSVSSGGSDTQYF
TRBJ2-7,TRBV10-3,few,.,TGTGCCATCAGTGCCGGGGGTTCCTACGAGCAGTACTTC,CAISAGGSYEQYF
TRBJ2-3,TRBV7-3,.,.,TGTGCCAGCAGCCCGGGATCTGGGGCAGATACGCAGTATTTT,CASSPGSGADTQYF
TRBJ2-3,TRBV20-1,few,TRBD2,TGCAGTGCTAGAGAGGGGCTAGCGGACCACCTCACAGATACGCAGTATTTT,CSAREGLADHLTDTQYF
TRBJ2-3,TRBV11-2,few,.,TGTGCCAGCAGCCAAGCCCCCACTTCCCAGTATTTT,CASSQAPTSQYF
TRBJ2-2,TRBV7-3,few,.,TGTGCCAGCAGCTTAATCCCCTCCGGGGAGCTGTTTTTT,CASSLIPSGELFF
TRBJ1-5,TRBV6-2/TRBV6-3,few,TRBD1,TGTGCCAGCAGCCCCGGGACAGGGGTACACCAGCATTTT,CASSPGTGVHQHF
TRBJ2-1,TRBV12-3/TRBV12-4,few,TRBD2,TGTGCCAGCAGTCGACTAGCGGGAGAGCTAGAGCAGTTCTTC,CASSRLAGELEQFF
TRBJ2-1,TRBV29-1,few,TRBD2,TGCAGCGTTGGGACTAGCGGGGGGCGAGATTACAATGAGCAGTTCTTC,CSVGTSGGRDYNEQFF
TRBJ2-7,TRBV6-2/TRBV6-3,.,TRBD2,TGTGCCAGCAGACCTAGCGGGGACTCCTACGAGCAGTACTTC,CASRPSGDSYEQYF
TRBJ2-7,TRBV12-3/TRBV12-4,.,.,TGTGCCAGCAGCCCGCTTTCTGGGAGCAACGAGCAGTACTTC,CASSPLSGSNEQYF
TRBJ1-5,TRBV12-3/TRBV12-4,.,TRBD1,TGTGCCAGCAGTTTGTCATCAGGGGGCGGTCAGCCCCAGCAATTT,CASSLSSGGGQPQQF
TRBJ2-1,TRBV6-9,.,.,TGTGCCATCCACCCCCCCGGGGCCCCCAATGAGCAGTTCTTC,CAIHPPGAPNEQFF
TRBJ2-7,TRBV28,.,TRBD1,TGTGCCAGCAGCCTGGGCCTACAGGGGGACTACGAGCAGTACTTC,CASSLGLQGDYEQYF
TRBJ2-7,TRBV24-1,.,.,TGTGCCACCAGTGAGGGGGGCCTCGAGCAGTACTTC,CATSEGGLEQYF
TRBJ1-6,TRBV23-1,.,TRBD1,TGCGCCAGCAGTCACTACATCGGACAGGGTAAAAGTCCCCTCCACTTT,CASSHYIGQGKSPLHF
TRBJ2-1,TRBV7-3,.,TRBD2,TGTGCCAGCAGCTGGGGACTAGCGGGAGGGCCTCACAATGAGCAGTTCTTC,CASSWGLAGGPHNEQFF
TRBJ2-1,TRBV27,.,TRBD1,TGTGCCACCCGGTTGGGGACAGGGGTGGGTGAGCAGTTCTTC,CATRLGTGVGEQFF
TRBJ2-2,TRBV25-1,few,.,TGTGCCAGCAGTGAACTGAAGGGAGCGCCGGGCGCCGGGGAGCTGTTTTTT,CASSELKGAPGAGELFF
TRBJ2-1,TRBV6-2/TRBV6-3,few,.,TGTGCCAGCAACCTCAGGAATCGGGGGCCCTCAGGACTGTTCTTC,CASNLRNRGPSGLFF
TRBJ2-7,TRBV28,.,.,TGTGCCAGCGTTACCCCGGGTCACGGGTCCTACGAGCAGTACTTC,CASVTPGHGSYEQYF
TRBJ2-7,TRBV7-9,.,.,TGTGCCAGCAGCTTAAGGGCATCCTACGAGCAGTACTTC,CASSLRASYEQYF